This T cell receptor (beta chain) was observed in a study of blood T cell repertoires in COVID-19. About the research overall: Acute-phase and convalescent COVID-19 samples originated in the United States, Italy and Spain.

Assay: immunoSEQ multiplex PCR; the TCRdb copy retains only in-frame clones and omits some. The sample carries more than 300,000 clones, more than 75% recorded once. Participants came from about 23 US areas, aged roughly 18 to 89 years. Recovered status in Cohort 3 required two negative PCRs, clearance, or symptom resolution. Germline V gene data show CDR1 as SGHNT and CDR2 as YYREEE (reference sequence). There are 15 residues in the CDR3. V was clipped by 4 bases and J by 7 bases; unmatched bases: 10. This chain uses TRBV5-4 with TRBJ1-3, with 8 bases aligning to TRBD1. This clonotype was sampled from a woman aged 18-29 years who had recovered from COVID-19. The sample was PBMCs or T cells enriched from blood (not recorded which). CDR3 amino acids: CASSVDQGAFNTIYF. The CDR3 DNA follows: TGTGCCAGCAGCGTAGATCAGGGGGCGTTTAACACCATATATTTT.